One sample yielded the 29 T cell receptor beta chains listed below, sequenced in a study of cytomegalovirus exposure and HLA in healthy donors. The assay was immunoSEQ multiplex PCR, and TCRdb's table has in-frame clones only and misses some. The sample lists 150,000 to 250,000 clones, about 81% occurring once. The sequenced sample consisted of PBMCs. The receptors come from a woman aged 25-40 years in good health and CMV-seronegative.

In its sample, this clone was seen a few times. The CDR3 nucleotides read TGTGCCAGCTCACCGCGGGAGAGTAACCGAGGGGAGACCCAGTACTTC. Translated: CASSPRESNRGETQYF. This chain joins TRBV18 and TRBJ2-5, with 7 bases that match TRBD2. Germline V CDR1 and CDR2: KGHSH, LQKENI. The V segment lost 3 bases and the J segment 5 bases; nucleotides outside the gene matches: 12. The CDR3 covers 16 residues.

This clone came up a few times. The V gene is TRBV7-3, the J gene TRBJ1-2, with 7 bases aligning to TRBD1. The CDR3 spans 15 residues. CDR1 SGHTA and CDR2 FQGTGA come from the germline V gene. With V trimmed by 5 bases and J by 0 bases, 6 bases remained unmatched. CDR3 protein: CASSPQGTANYGYTF. Here the CDR3 DNA reads TGTGCCAGCAGCCCCCAGGGGACAGCTAACTATGGCTACACCTTC.

The V gene is TRBV19, the J gene TRBJ1-5, with 8 bases fitting TRBD1. V was pared by 6 bases and J by 1 base, with 8 bases of the junction left unmatched. Germline V gene data show CDR1 as LNHDA and CDR2 as SQIVND (reference sequence). The CDR3 extends over 16 amino acids. For the CDR3, the DNA is TGTGCCAGTAGGTGGACAGGGCGAGGCAGCAATCAGCCCCAGCATTTT. It encodes CASRWTGRGSNQPQHF.

V and J are TRBV5-4 and TRBJ2-7; 11 positions agree with TRBD1. From germline, CDR1 is SGHNT and CDR2 YYREEE (reference sequence). Trimming at V came to 4 bases and at J to 0 bases, leaving 3 bases not matched to a gene. The CDR3 is 15 residues long. CDR3 in DNA: TGTGCCAGCAGCAGGGGACAGGGGGTCTCCTACGAGCAGTACTTC. Translation gives CASSRGQGVSYEQYF.

The chain uses TRBV10-3 and TRBJ2-7; 9 nucleotides line up with TRBD2. The CDR3 runs to 15 residues. Trimming took 10 bases from V and 0 from J; bases not matched to a gene: 10. Germline lookup yields CDR1 ENHRY and CDR2 SYGVKD. Here the CDR3 reads CASKSRLADSYEQYF. In DNA, the CDR3 is TGTGCCAGCAAGTCCCGACTAGCGGACTCCTACGAGCAGTACTTC.

This chain links TRBV5-4 with TRBJ2-3; D is possibly TRBD2 (6 bases). Trimming stripped 3 bases from V and 2 bases from J, with 13 bases between. The CDR3 loop spans 15 amino acids. Germline CDR1 and CDR2: SGHNT and YYREEE (reference sequence). As DNA, the CDR3 is TGTGCCAGCAGCTCACCCGGGGGTTTCACAGATACGCAGTATTTT. Its translation is CASSSPGGFTDTQYF.

The chain couples TRBV6-1 to TRBJ1-5; unclear D gene. Trimming removed 2 bases from V and 0 bases from J, with 5 bases in between. Germline CDR1 reads MNHNS; CDR2 reads SASEGT. The length of the CDR3 is 14 residues. The CDR3 nucleotides are TGTGCCAGCAGTGAACAGGATAGCAATCAGCCCCAGCATTTT. Its protein product is CASSEQDSNQPQHF.

The chain joins TRBV11-3 to TRBJ2-1; D is unresolved. CDR1 and CDR2 (germline): SGHNT, YENEEA. Trimming left V 3 bases short and J 6 bases short, with 6 bases between. This CDR3 is built from 12 residues. Here the CDR3 DNA reads TGTGCCAGCAGCTTTTTCGGCAATGAGCAGTTCTTC. Its translation: CASSFFGNEQFF.

This clone was detected a few times. The gene calls are TRBV2 and TRBJ1-2, with TRBD1 matching 7 bases. From germline, CDR1 is SNHLY and CDR2 FYNNEI. The CDR3 extends over 12 amino acids. J gave up 5 bases and V 6 bases, and 3 bases lay outside the gene matches. The CDR3 DNA reads as TGTGCCAGCAGCGAGACAGGGTATGGCTACACCTTC. Translated: CASSETGYGYTF.

The rearrangement uses TRBV11-2 and TRBJ2-2; D unresolved. Germline-derived CDR1 and CDR2 are SGHAT and FQNNGV. V was trimmed by 1 base and J by 5 bases, leaving 5 bases between them. The CDR3 sequence is 13 residues long. CDR3 bases: TGTGCCAGCAGCTTAGTAGATACCGGGGAGCTGTTTTTT. Translation gives CASSLVDTGELFF. The entire variable domain, with the rest obtained from reference TRBV11-2 and TRBJ2-2, is as follows: EAGVAQSPRYKIIEKRQSVAFWCNPISGHATLYWYQQILGQGPKLLIQFQNNGVVDDSQLPKDRFSAERLKGVDSTLKIQPAKLEDSAVYLCASSLVDTGELFFGEGSRLTVL.

The CDR3 sequence is CASSFRGGTSTSSYNEQFF. In DNA form, the CDR3 reads TGTGCCAGCAGCTTCAGGGGAGGGACTAGCACCTCCTCCTACAATGAGCAGTTCTTC. The chain uses TRBV7-2 and TRBJ2-1, with 9 bases lining up with TRBD2. V shed 3 bases and J 0 bases; nucleotides not matched to a gene: 12. Per germline, CDR1 SGHTA and CDR2 FQGNSA. The CDR3 sequence is 19 residues long.

The V gene is TRBV9, the J gene TRBJ2-2; 11 positions agree with TRBD1. The J segment lost 4 bases and the V segment lost 3 bases, leaving 5 bases of the junction unmatched. The CDR3 sequence is 16 residues long. Germline V gene data show CDR1 as SGDLS and CDR2 as YYNGEE. CDR3 coding DNA: TGTGCCAGCAGCGAGGACAGGGGGCGCAGCACCGGGGAGCTGTTTTTT. Amino acids: CASSEDRGRSTGELFF.

The chain links TRBV6-4 to TRBJ1-2; D is possibly TRBD1 (6 bases). Germline V gives CDR1 MRHNA, CDR2 SNTAGT. V was trimmed by 6 bases and J by 4 bases, leaving 15 bases between them. The CDR3 length is 14 residues. The CDR3 DNA reads TGTGCCAGCAGGCCAACAGGGACGGGCTATGGCTACACCTTC. Its protein product is CASRPTGTGYGYTF.

This chain connects TRBV5-1 to TRBJ2-2; 8 nucleotides match TRBD2. This CDR3 is built from 18 residues. CDR1 is SGHRS and CDR2 is YFSETQ in the germline V gene. The V segment lost 3 bases and the J segment 4 bases; nucleotides outside the gene matches: 14. This chain's CDR3 is CASSWTIVAGGTTGELFF. CDR3 bases: TGCGCCAGCAGCTGGACGATTGTGGCGGGGGGAACCACCGGGGAGCTGTTTTTT.

The rearrangement links TRBV29-1 to TRBJ2-7, with TRBD1 as a possible D gene (5 bases). The CDR3 contains 11 residues. Trimming shortened V by 6 bases and J by 3 bases, and 9 bases separated the two germline ends. Germline assignment: CDR1 SQVTM and CDR2 ANQGSEA. The CDR3 spells CSVRANYEQYF. Written as DNA, the CDR3 is TGCAGCGTCAGGGCTAACTACGAGCAGTACTTC.

This sequence joins TRBV5-1 and TRBJ1-1, with unresolved D. The germline gives CDR1 SGHRS, CDR2 YFSETQ. The germline V and J ends were trimmed by 0 bases and 5 bases, with 5 bases remaining between them. The length of the CDR3 is 12 residues. As DNA, the CDR3 is TGCGCCAGCAGCTTGGTTCGGACTGAAGCTTTCTTT. It is translated as CASSLVRTEAFF.

The chain employs TRBV27 and TRBJ2-7; no reliable D call. The germline CDR1 and CDR2 sequences are MNHEY and SMNVEV (reference sequence). Trimming stripped 6 bases from V and 0 bases from J, with 3 bases between. This CDR3 comprises 11 residues. CDR3 in DNA: TGTGCCAGCAGGAGCTCCTACGAGCAGTACTTC. Translated: CASRSSYEQYF.

The rearrangement uses TRBV5-1 and TRBJ2-7; 10 bases match TRBD1. CDR3 length equals 14 residues. Trimming removed 2 bases from V and 3 bases from J; junction bases left unmatched: 2. Germline CDR1 reads SGHRS; CDR2 reads YFSETQ. The CDR3 spells CASSLGQGDYEQYF. CDR3 bases: TGCGCCAGCAGCTTAGGACAGGGGGACTACGAGCAGTACTTC.

The rearrangement links TRBV4-1 to TRBJ2-1; 14 positions agree with TRBD2. The CDR3 runs to 19 residues. Germline V gene lookup returns CDR1 MGHRA and CDR2 YSYEKL. V dropped 3 bases and J dropped 1; count of bases not matched to a gene: 8. In DNA form, the CDR3 reads TGCGCCAGCAGCCAGCGACTAGCGGGAGGGCATTTTTCCTACAATGAGCAGTTCTTC. Translated, it gives CASSQRLAGGHFSYNEQFF.

The chain couples TRBV2 to TRBJ1-1; D is ambiguous. The ends were cut back, 3 bases at V and 1 base at J, with 9 bases in the middle. CDR3 length equals 14 residues. Germline V gene data show CDR1 as SNHLY and CDR2 as FYNNEI. CDR3: CASSDGSSNTEAFF. CDR3 in DNA: TGTGCCAGCAGTGACGGGAGTTCGAACACTGAAGCTTTCTTT.

This clone was seen a few times. V and J are TRBV10-1 and TRBJ2-7; possible D gene TRBD1, 5 bases. V shed 0 bases and J shed 9 bases, with 15 bases lying between them. The germline V gene has CDR1 WNHNN and CDR2 SYGVQD (reference sequence). This CDR3 has 14 residues. The CDR3 loop reads CASSESGRARRQYF. The CDR3 nucleotides read TGCGCCAGCAGTGAGTCGGGCAGGGCCCGGCGGCAGTACTTC.

The rearrangement uses TRBV11-2 and TRBJ2-7; TRBD1 is a possible D gene (7 bases). The CDR3 is 14 amino acids. Trimming took off 5 bases at V and 2 bases at J, with 13 bases between the two ends. CDR1 and CDR2 (germline): SGHAT, FQNNGV. The chain's CDR3 is CASSQTGTAYEQYF. CDR3 DNA: TGTGCCAGCAGCCAGACAGGGACTGCCTACGAGCAGTACTTC.

This clone was found once. DNA for the CDR3: TGTGCCAGCAGTTCACCGGGACTGAATGAAAAACTGTTTTTT. Its translation: CASSSPGLNEKLFF. This chain connects TRBV6-5 to TRBJ1-4; maybe TRBD1 (5 bases). V lost 4 bases and J lost 5, with 11 bases in between. Per the germline V gene, CDR1 is MNHEY and CDR2 is SVGAGI. The CDR3 length is 14 residues.

The DNA of the CDR3 is TGTGCCAGCAGTTTATTCGGGGGGTATAATTCACCCCTCCACTTT. Translated, it gives CASSLFGGYNSPLHF. V and J are TRBV28 and TRBJ1-6, with a weak D call TRBD1 (5 bases). CDR1 and CDR2 from the germline V gene are MDHEN and SYDVKM. The V end was cut by 1 base, the J end by 4 bases, with 8 bases between. CDR3 length equals 15 residues.

The chain couples TRBV2 to TRBJ1-5; possible D gene TRBD1, 5 bases. This CDR3 region has 14 residues. The germline CDR1 and CDR2 sequences are SNHLY and FYNNEI. V shed 0 bases and J shed 7 bases, with 10 bases lying between them. CDR3 in DNA: TGTGCCAGCAGTGAAGCCCGGACACGACAGCCCCAGCATTTT. This codes for CASSEARTRQPQHF.

This chain joins TRBV5-8 and TRBJ2-7; possible D gene TRBD1, 5 bases. The CDR3 extends over 14 amino acids. CDR1 is SGHTS, CDR2 YDEGEE, per germline. Trimming removed 0 bases at V and 3 bases at J, with 10 bases between. CDR3 in DNA: TGTGCCAGCAGCTTGGGACAGCTGAACTACGAGCAGTACTTC. Amino acid sequence: CASSLGQLNYEQYF.

The J gene is TRBJ2-2, the V gene TRBV5-6; D is unclear. The CDR3 loop spans 12 amino acids. With 5 bases removed from V and 3 bases from J, the gap between germline ends came to 5 bases. CDR1 and CDR2 (germline): SGHDT, YYEEEE. The CDR3 here is CASSTDTGELFF. The CDR3 DNA is TGTGCCAGCAGTACGGACACCGGGGAGCTGTTTTTT.

This clone was observed a few times. The J gene is TRBJ2-7, the V gene TRBV18, with D perhaps TRBD2 (6 bases). The CDR3 totals 15 residues. V lost 0 bases, J lost 4 bases, and 13 bases lay in between. The germline CDR1 and CDR2 sequences are KGHSH and LQKENI. CDR3 DNA: TGTGCCAGCTCACCACCTTCGGTCGCGGGATACGAGCAGTACTTC. It encodes CASSPPSVAGYEQYF.

This clone was detected once. The V gene is TRBV11-1, the J gene TRBJ2-5, with D unresolved. Germline CDR1 is SGHAT and CDR2 is FQDESV (reference sequence). The ends were cut back, 3 bases at V and 1 base at J, with 9 bases in the middle. This CDR3 has 14 residues. The CDR3 loop is CASSFYGPQETQYF. Here the CDR3 DNA reads TGTGCCAGCAGCTTCTACGGTCCCCAAGAGACCCAGTACTTC.